The 18 T cell receptor beta chains below were found in one sample sequenced in a study of control samples from healthy donors and cancer patients. Profiling relied on immunoSEQ multiplex PCR, and the TCRdb table lists in-frame clones only, not all of them. The table has some 130,000 clones, more than 90% seen once; the top ten hold roughly 12%. The specimen was blood. Every receptor here comes from a man aged 25-45 years in good health.

This clone appeared once. This chain joins TRBV19 and TRBJ2-1; 11 bases are shared with TRBD2. V lost 5 bases to trimming and J lost 7 bases; unmatched junction nucleotides: 7. Germline V gene data show CDR1 as LNHDA and CDR2 as SQIVND (reference sequence). This CDR3 has 15 amino acids. The CDR3 spells CASSALAGGNNEQFF. CDR3 DNA: TGTGCCAGTAGTGCCCTAGCGGGAGGTAATAATGAGCAGTTCTTC. The variable domain in full, with the rest retrieved from reference TRBV19 and TRBJ2-1, is DGGITQSPKYLFRKEGQNVTLSCEQNLNHDAMYWYRQDPGQGLRLIYYSQIVNDFQKGDIAEGYSVSREKKESFPLTVTSAQKNPTAFYLCASSALAGGNNEQFFGPGTRLTVL.

The chain couples TRBV14 to TRBJ1-2; D ambiguous. The V end lost 0 bases, the J end lost 6 bases, and 11 bases lay between the germline ends. The CDR3 totals 14 residues. In germline, CDR1 is SGHDN, CDR2 FVKESK. CDR3 region: CASSQDMGVNGYTF. CDR3 bases: TGTGCCAGCAGCCAAGATATGGGAGTGAATGGCTACACCTTC.

This chain uses TRBV6-1 with TRBJ1-6; D is uncertain. This CDR3 has 15 amino acids. The V end was cut by 1 base, the J end by 6 bases, with 10 bases between. The V gene's germline CDR1 is MNHNS and CDR2 SASEGT. CDR3 coding DNA: TGTGCCAGCAGTGAAGATACGGGCTCTAATTCACCCCTCCACTTT. It specifies CASSEDTGSNSPLHF.

The chain joins TRBV6-5 to TRBJ2-2, with D unresolved. V was pared by 8 bases and J by 4 bases, with 14 bases between. Germline lookup yields CDR1 MNHEY and CDR2 SVGAGI. The CDR3 totals 14 residues. CDR3 nucleotides: TGTGCCAGCTGTAAGAAAGGGCGCACCGGGGAGCTGTTTTTT. Translated, it gives CASCKKGRTGELFF.

V is TRBV5-1 and J is TRBJ1-3; D gene unclear. The CDR3 loop spans 16 amino acids. The V gene's germline CDR1 is SGHRS and CDR2 YFSETQ. The V end was cut by 0 bases, the J end by 4 bases, with 14 bases between. CDR3 in amino acids: CASSLEGSRSGNTIYF. The DNA for the CDR3 is TGCGCCAGCAGCTTGGAGGGTTCCCGGTCCGGAAACACCATATATTTT.

This clone was detected only once. This chain links TRBV9 with TRBJ1-2; D unclear. Germline assignment: CDR1 SGDLS and CDR2 YYNGEE. Trimming took off 0 bases at V and 0 bases at J, with 18 bases between the two ends. This CDR3 is built from 18 residues. The CDR3 nucleotides read TGTGCCAGCAGCGTAGGACCTACTCCCTTTCGTCCTAACTATGGCTACACCTTC. This encodes CASSVGPTPFRPNYGYTF.

The V and J genes are TRBV5-1 and TRBJ2-7; 9 bases fit TRBD2. CDR1 is SGHRS and CDR2 is YFSETQ in the germline V gene. This CDR3 spans 15 amino acids. V dropped 4 bases and J dropped 4; count of bases not matched to a gene: 9. The CDR3 loop is CASSDWAGGAYEQYF. Here the CDR3 DNA reads TGCGCCAGCAGCGATTGGGCGGGAGGGGCGTACGAGCAGTACTTC.

The V gene is TRBV5-6, the J gene TRBJ1-6; a possible D gene is TRBD1 (5 bases). Germline-derived CDR1 and CDR2 are SGHDT and YYEEEE. The ends were cut back, 0 bases at V and 10 bases at J, with 14 bases in the middle. The CDR3 runs 15 residues. CDR3 coding DNA: TGTGCCAGCAGCTTGGCTGGCAGGGTCGGATCACCCCTCCACTTT. Protein sequence: CASSLAGRVGSPLHF.

Comment on this clone: Distinct nucleotide sequences in the sample also encode this CDR3. The chain uses TRBV7-9 and TRBJ2-1, with no clear D. The CDR3 contains 12 residues. Germline V gene lookup returns CDR1 SEHNR and CDR2 FQNEAQ (reference sequence). V lost 1 base to trimming and J lost 7 bases, with 5 bases between them. CDR3 residues: CASSLGRNEQFF. In DNA, the CDR3 is TGTGCCAGCAGCTTAGGGCGGAATGAGCAGTTCTTC.

CDR3 DNA sequence: TGTGCCAGCAGCCCGCCTCCGGGTACACAAGAGACCCAGTACTTC. Its protein is CASSPPPGTQETQYF. The V gene is TRBV9, the J gene TRBJ2-5, with unresolved D. V was shortened by 4 bases and J by 2 bases, with 15 bases between the two germline ends. Germline assignment: CDR1 SGDLS and CDR2 YYNGEE. The CDR3 sequence is 15 residues long.

The chain links TRBV18 to TRBJ2-7; tentatively, D is TRBD1 (5 bases). With 4 bases removed from V and 4 bases from J, the gap between germline ends came to 26 bases. The CDR3 extends over 18 amino acids. CDR1 and CDR2 (germline): KGHSH, LQKENI. CDR3 amino acids: CASSHTTAGIAAFYEQYF. In nucleotides, the CDR3 is TGTGCCAGCTCACACACAACGGCAGGGATTGCTGCCTTTTACGAGCAGTACTTC. Full variable domain (remainder filled in from reference TRBV18 and TRBJ2-7): NAGVMQNPRHLVRRRGQEARLRCSPMKGHSHVYWYRQLPEEGLKFMVYLQKENIIDESGMPKERFSAEFPKEGPSILRIQQVVRGDSAAYFCASSHTTAGIAAFYEQYFGPGTRLTVT.

The chain has TRBV7-8 and TRBJ2-7; D not certain. CDR3 length: 12 residues. Trimming left V 1 base short and J 3 bases short, with 4 bases between. The germline V gene has CDR1 SGHVS and CDR2 FQNEAQ. In DNA, the CDR3 is TGTGCCAGCAGCTTAGAGATCTACGAGCAGTACTTC. It encodes CASSLEIYEQYF.

V and J are TRBV19 and TRBJ1-2; no clear D. V dropped 3 bases and J dropped 0 bases, with 14 bases sitting between them. CDR1 and CDR2 (germline): LNHDA, SQIVND (reference sequence). The CDR3 has 16 residues. CDR3 nucleotide sequence: TGTGCCAGTAGTATTCTTCGGGCAGCTACTAACTATGGCTACACCTTC. Protein product: CASSILRAATNYGYTF.

The genes are TRBV7-2 and TRBJ2-1; D possibly corresponds to TRBD2 (5 bases). The CDR3 loop spans 16 amino acids. Germline CDR1 is SGHTA and CDR2 is FQGNSA. Deletions cut 1 base from V and 2 bases from J, with 12 bases between. In nucleotides, the CDR3 is TGTGCCAGCAGCTTAGATCGGACTGTTGCCTACAATGAGCAGTTCTTC. This sequence encodes CASSLDRTVAYNEQFF.

This chain connects TRBV7-9 to TRBJ2-5, with TRBD2 matching over 14 bases. This CDR3 is 18 amino acids long. CDR1 SEHNR and CDR2 FQNEAQ come from the germline V gene (reference sequence). The junction had 8 bases not matched to a gene; V was cut back by 0 bases and J by 5 bases. As DNA, the CDR3 is TGTGCCAGCAGCTTAGCCCAGGGACTAGCGGGAGTGGTGGAGACCCAGTACTTC. This sequence encodes CASSLAQGLAGVVETQYF.

The chain uses TRBV5-1 and TRBJ2-1; tentatively, D is TRBD1 (6 bases). CDR3 length equals 18 residues. Trimming took 0 bases from V and 0 from J, leaving 16 bases between them. The germline V gene encodes CDR1 SGHRS and CDR2 YFSETQ. The CDR3 bases are TGCGCCAGCAGCTTGGTACCCCAGGACAGCCTCTCCTACAATGAGCAGTTCTTC. Amino acid sequence: CASSLVPQDSLSYNEQFF.

The chain has TRBV18 and TRBJ2-2; possibly TRBD2 for D (5 bases). V was clipped by 2 bases and J by 1 base, with 5 bases between them. The CDR3 totals 14 residues. From germline, CDR1 is KGHSH and CDR2 LQKENI. CDR3 DNA sequence: TGTGCCAGCTCACCAGGGAGGAACACCGGGGAGCTGTTTTTT. It encodes CASSPGRNTGELFF.

The chain has TRBV10-3 and TRBJ2-1, with D tentatively TRBD1 (6 bases). CDR3 length equals 15 residues. Germline V gene data show CDR1 as ENHRY and CDR2 as SYGVKD. The V and J ends lost 0 bases and 5 bases respectively, with 11 bases between them. CDR3 in amino acids: CAISESGTINNEQFF. DNA of the CDR3: TGTGCCATCAGTGAGTCCGGGACAATAAACAATGAGCAGTTCTTC.